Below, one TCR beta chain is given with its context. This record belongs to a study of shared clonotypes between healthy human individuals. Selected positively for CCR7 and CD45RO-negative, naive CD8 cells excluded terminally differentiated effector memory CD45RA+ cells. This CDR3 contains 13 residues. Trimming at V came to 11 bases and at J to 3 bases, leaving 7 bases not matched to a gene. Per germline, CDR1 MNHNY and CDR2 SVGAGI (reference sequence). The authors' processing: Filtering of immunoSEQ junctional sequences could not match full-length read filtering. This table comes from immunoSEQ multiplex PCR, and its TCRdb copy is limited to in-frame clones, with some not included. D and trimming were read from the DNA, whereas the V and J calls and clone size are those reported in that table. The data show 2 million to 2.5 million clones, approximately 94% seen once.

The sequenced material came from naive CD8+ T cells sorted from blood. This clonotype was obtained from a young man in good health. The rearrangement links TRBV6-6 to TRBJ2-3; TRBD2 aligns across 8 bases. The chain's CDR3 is CASSAGDTDTQYF. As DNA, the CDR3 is TGTGCCTCCTCAGCGGGGGATACAGATACGCAGTATTTT.